This entry lists 7 T cell receptor beta chains sequenced from one sample in a study of cytomegalovirus exposure and HLA in healthy donors. Here immunoSEQ multiplex PCR was the method, and the copy in TCRdb shows in-frame clones only, minus some. Counted here are some 250,000 clones, 90% occurring once; the ten biggest clones make up under 0.4%. The specimen sequenced was PBMCs. The receptors were gathered from a woman between 18 and 30 years old in good health and CMV-seronegative.

This clone came up a few times. V gene TRBV7-9 combines with J gene TRBJ2-1; 7 bases are shared with TRBD1. V dropped 3 bases and J dropped 5; count of bases not matched to a gene: 1. In germline, CDR1 is SEHNR, CDR2 FQNEAQ (reference sequence). The CDR3 loop spans 13 amino acids. CDR3 in DNA: TGTGCCAGCAGCTTGGGACAGCACAATGAGCAGTTCTTC. Protein: CASSLGQHNEQFF.

This clone was found a few times. The genes are TRBV10-1 and TRBJ2-1; 7 bases align to TRBD2. Germline CDR1 reads WNHNN; CDR2 reads SYGVQD (reference sequence). The CDR3 consists of 17 residues. After removal of 0 bases from V and 0 bases from J, the junction contained 5 bases not matched to a gene. CDR3 amino acids: CASSESGGVPSYNEQFF. The CDR3 bases are TGCGCCAGCAGTGAGTCGGGGGGGGTACCCTCCTACAATGAGCAGTTCTTC.

The J gene is TRBJ2-7, the V gene TRBV7-9; a weak D match, TRBD1 (5 bases). V dropped 5 bases and J dropped 2 bases, with 19 bases sitting between them. This CDR3 region has 16 residues. CDR1 and CDR2 from the germline V gene are SEHNR and FQNEAQ (reference sequence). As DNA, the CDR3 is TGTGCCAGCAGCCTGGGGCGGACAATACTTCCCTACGAGCAGTACGTC. Its translation is CASSLGRTILPYEQYV.

The gene calls are TRBV7-2 and TRBJ1-6; D unresolved. The germline gives CDR1 SGHTA, CDR2 FQGNSA. This CDR3 has 17 residues. Trimming stripped 1 base from V and 10 bases from J, with 20 bases between. CDR3 residues: CASSLDWEGALESPLHF. CDR3 DNA sequence: TGTGCCAGCAGCTTAGATTGGGAGGGAGCATTAGAATCACCCCTCCACTTT.

The V and J genes are TRBV9 and TRBJ1-4; possibly TRBD1 for D (5 bases). The CDR3 extends over 15 amino acids. Trimming took 4 bases from V and 0 from J, leaving 10 bases between them. Germline assignment: CDR1 SGDLS and CDR2 YYNGEE. The CDR3 sequence is CASSSQVSTNEKLFF. The CDR3 DNA sequence: TGTGCCAGCAGCTCACAGGTGTCAACTAATGAAAAACTGTTTTTT.

This clone was seen just once. The rearrangement uses TRBV7-6 and TRBJ2-7; 9 bases line up with TRBD1. Germline trimming cut 3 bases from V and 5 bases from J; bases unmatched to any gene: 5. The CDR3 consists of 14 residues. CDR1 SGHVS and CDR2 FNYEAQ come from the germline V gene. The CDR3, as DNA: TGTGCCAGCAGCTTGGACAGGGGCTTCAACGAGCAGTACGTC. It translates to CASSLDRGFNEQYV.

The J gene is TRBJ2-3, the V gene TRBV4-1; 7 bases fit TRBD2. The germline V gene encodes CDR1 MGHRA and CDR2 YSYEKL. V lost 0 bases and J lost 0; bases outside the gene matches: 21. This CDR3 spans 22 amino acids. The CDR3 loop is CASSQDGWASGLYVSSTDTQYF. In DNA form, the CDR3 reads TGCGCCAGCAGCCAAGATGGGTGGGCGTCGGGACTATACGTCTCTAGCACAGATACGCAGTATTTT.